A selection of T cell receptor beta chains follows, all from one sample in a study of graft-versus-host responses after intestinal transplantation. Libraries were prepared by immunoSEQ multiplex PCR; TCRdb keeps only in-frame clonotypes and omits some of them. The table lists more than 100,000 clones, about 93% of them singletons. Which antigens these TCRs recognize remains unknown. This material consisted of unstimulated CD4+ T cells sorted from spleen or lymph node cells, taken before intestinal transplant. These receptors originate from a human donor who received an intestinal transplant. The CDR3 runs from the conserved cysteine through the conserved F or W. D genes are given only for firm matches. Clone size is shown for a subset of rows, as once, few, many or a class of expanded clone.

size,D,J,V,DNA,CDR3
-,TRBD1,TRBJ1-1,TRBV30,TGTGCCTGGAGGGGGACAGGGGAGGGTGAAGCTTTCTTT,CAWRGTGEGEAFF
-,-,TRBJ2-3,TRBV11-2,TGTGCCAGCAGCTCCCGGGACATTGGACGTTACGCGCAGTATTTT,CASSSRDIGRYAQYF
-,-,TRBJ2-7,TRBV20-1,TGCAGTGCCCCCCTTTCCTACGAGCAGTACTTC,CSAPLSYEQYF
-,-,TRBJ2-7,TRBV28,TGTGCCAGCAGTTTAGCCCGGTCTCGGACCCTCTCCTACGAGCAGTACTTC,CASSLARSRTLSYEQYF
-,-,TRBJ2-1,TRBV20-1,TGCAGTGGGCAAGTTAACAATGAGCAGTTCTTC,CSGQVNNEQFF
-,TRBD1,TRBJ2-2,TRBV5-8,TGTGCCAGCAGATACCAGGGGGCCGGGGAGCTGTTTTTT,CASRYQGAGELFF
-,-,TRBJ2-6,TRBV2,TGTGCCAGCAGGAAACAGGCAGGAAACTCTGGGGCCAACGTCCTGACTTTC,CASRKQAGNSGANVLTF
-,-,TRBJ2-1,TRBV9,TGTGCCAGCAGCCGGACAGTAAGCAATGAGCAGTTCTTC,CASSRTVSNEQFF
-,-,TRBJ2-3,TRBV2,TGTGCCAGCAGGGAACAGGGTGCCACAGATACGCAGTATTTT,CASREQGATDTQYF
-,-,TRBJ2-7,TRBV7-6,TGTGCCAGCAGCCCGTTCGGGAGCGGCGAGCAGTACTTC,CASSPFGSGEQYF
-,TRBD2,TRBJ2-3,TRBV7-3,TGTGCCAGCAGCGCCAGAGTCAGGGCGTTAGCGGGAGCCACAGATACGCAGTATTTT,CASSARVRALAGATDTQYF
-,TRBD2,TRBJ2-1,TRBV5-1,TGCGCCAGCAGCTTGGCTGGCGGGAGGGGTTTCCATGAGCAGTTCTTC,CASSLAGGRGFHEQFF
-,TRBD2,TRBJ2-2,TRBV6-6,TGTGCCAGCAGTTACGCGGGAGGATGGACCGGGGAGCTGTTTTTT,CASSYAGGWTGELFF
-,-,TRBJ2-7,TRBV4-1,TGCGCCAGCAGCCAAGAGCCCTCGCCTTCCTACGAGCAGTACTTC,CASSQEPSPSYEQYF
-,-,TRBJ2-3,TRBV7-3,TGTGCCAGCAGCTCAACCGGCGGTTATTCTAGCACAGATACGCAGTATTTT,CASSSTGGYSSTDTQYF
-,TRBD2,TRBJ2-7,TRBV27,TGTGCCAGCAGTAGACTAGCGGGGGCCTACGAGCAGTACTTC,CASSRLAGAYEQYF
-,-,TRBJ2-3,TRBV2,TGTGCCAGCAGTGAACTCGGTCGGATACCCAACACAGATACGCAGTATTTT,CASSELGRIPNTDTQYF
-,-,TRBJ1-1,TRBV28,TGTGCCGGGAACAGGGAGGGGAACACTGAAGCTTTCTTT,CAGNREGNTEAFF
-,TRBD1,TRBJ2-1,TRBV27,TGTGCCAGCAGTCCCGGGACAGGGGGCTACAATGAGCAGTTCTTC,CASSPGTGGYNEQFF
once,-,TRBJ1-1,TRBV6-5,TGTGCCAGCAGTTACTCGAGTTCCACTGAAGCTTTCTTT,CASSYSSSTEAFF
-,-,TRBJ1-1,TRBV2,TGTGTCCGAAGGAAGGAGGCGGTCACTGAAGCTTTCTTT,CVRRKEAVTEAFF
once,-,TRBJ1-3,TRBV30,TGTGCCTGGATCCAGGGAAACTCTGGAAACACCATATATTTT,CAWIQGNSGNTIYF
-,-,TRBJ2-2,TRBV29-1,TGCAGCGTTGGTGGCTTTCCGAACACCGGGGAGCTGTTTTTT,CSVGGFPNTGELFF
few,-,TRBJ2-7,TRBV5-4,TGTGCCAGCAGCTTGGGCAGGTCCTACGAGCAGTACTTC,CASSLGRSYEQYF
-,TRBD1,TRBJ1-2,TRBV7-9,TGTGCCAGCAGCCCGCCGGGACAGGTCCACTATGGCTACACCTTC,CASSPPGQVHYGYTF
-,TRBD2,TRBJ2-7,TRBV30,TGTGCCTGGAGTGGACTAGCGGGAGACGAGCAGTACTTC,CAWSGLAGDEQYF
-,TRBD1,TRBJ2-7,TRBV29-1,TGCAGCGGCGTACAGGGGGCGGGGGACGAGCAGTACTTC,CSGVQGAGDEQYF
-,TRBD1,TRBJ2-6,TRBV10-2,TGCGCCAGCAGTCTCCGACAGGGCCCGGCCAACGTCCTGACTTTC,CASSLRQGPANVLTF
-,TRBD1,TRBJ1-5,TRBV25-1,TGTGCCAGCTCCGAGAGACAGGGGATTCAGCCCCAGCATTTT,CASSERQGIQPQHF
-,TRBD2,TRBJ2-1,TRBV5-1,TGCGCCAGCAGCTACGCTGGGCTAGCGGGAGTGTACAATGAGCAGTTCTTC,CASSYAGLAGVYNEQFF
-,TRBD1,TRBJ1-2,TRBV7-2,TGTGCCAGCAGCCTTACAGGGGGCGCTTGGGGCTACACCTTC,CASSLTGGAWGYTF
-,-,TRBJ1-1,TRBV10-3,TGTGCCATCAGTGCGACAGGCTATGAAGCTTTCTTT,CAISATGYEAFF
-,-,TRBJ2-3,TRBV2,TGCGACACTGCGGGGCGGGAAGGGGCAGATACGCAGTATTTT,CDTAGREGADTQYF
-,-,TRBJ2-7,TRBV6-1,TGTGCCAGCAGTGACCGTCTTAGCGCCTACGAGCAGTACTTC,CASSDRLSAYEQYF
-,TRBD1,TRBJ2-1,TRBV27,TGTGCCAGCAGTTTGTACAGGGGGTTTTCTTACAATGAGCAGTTCTTC,CASSLYRGFSYNEQFF
-,TRBD2,TRBJ2-1,TRBV7-3,TGTGCCAGCAGCCGCGGACTAGCGGGGGCAAATGAGCAGTTCTTC,CASSRGLAGANEQFF
-,-,TRBJ1-2,TRBV5-6,TGTGCCAGCAGCTCGGGGGAAAACTATGGCTACACCTTC,CASSSGENYGYTF
-,TRBD1,TRBJ1-5,TRBV19,TGTGCCAGTAGTATGTGGGCCAGGGGGGTTCTTTATAGCAATCAGCCCCAGCATTTT,CASSMWARGVLYSNQPQHF
-,-,TRBJ2-3,TRBV30,TGTGCCTGGACGCTCCAGATAAGCACAGATACGCAGTATTTT,CAWTLQISTDTQYF
-,-,TRBJ1-5,TRBV28,TGTGCCAGCACTTCGTCGACCTTGCCCCAGCATTTT,CASTSSTLPQHF
once,-,TRBJ2-5,TRBV7-9,TGTGCCAGCAGCTTGAGGGCAGTACAAGAGACCCAGTACTTC,CASSLRAVQETQYF
-,-,TRBJ2-7,TRBV6-5,TGTGCCAGCAGTCCCCTTGGCTCCTACGAGCAGTACTTC,CASSPLGSYEQYF
-,TRBD1,TRBJ1-5,TRBV7-9,TGTGCCAGCAGCCTAGGGTGGACAGGGGGTTCCCCTGGAAATCAGCCCCAGCATTTT,CASSLGWTGGSPGNQPQHF
-,-,TRBJ2-7,TRBV6-5,TGTGCCAGCAGTGCGACCTTTAGCTCCTACGAGCAGTACTTC,CASSATFSSYEQYF
-,TRBD1,TRBJ1-2,TRBV6-5,TGTGCCAGCATTTCACAGGGGTCCTATGGCTACACCTTC,CASISQGSYGYTF